A selection of T cell receptor beta chains follows, all from one sample in a study of T cell repertoires in cytomegalovirus infection. Their antigen targets remain unknown. One entry per CDR3 protein, called by TCRdb with MiXCR from the reads. Among about 350,000 distinct CDR3 sequences listed, just under 35% were seen once. The specimen comprised cultured PBMCs, sampled from culture after CMV antigen stimulation. Source of these receptors: a human donor in good health (CMV status not recorded). Some clones in this sample may be carry-over from other donors' samples. Both conserved end residues are part of each CDR3. D genes are given only for firm matches. Clone size, where shown, is once, few, many, or a class for clones that have expanded.

CDR3nt: TGTGCCAGCAGCTTAGCGGGGGGTTCAGGGCAGCCCCAGCATTTT
CDR3aa: CASSLAGGSGQPQHF
v_gene: TRBV7-2
j_gene: TRBJ1-5
d_gene: NA
abundance: few

CDR3nt: TGTGCCAGCTCACTTACCGGGACTAGCGGGAGCGATGAGCAGTTCTTC
CDR3aa: CASSLTGTSGSDEQFF
v_gene: TRBV18
j_gene: TRBJ2-1
d_gene: TRBD2
abundance: NA

CDR3nt: TGCGCCAGCAGCCAAGAATTGGGGGGTGGCACTGAAGCTTTCTTT
CDR3aa: CASSQELGGGTEAFF
v_gene: TRBV4-3
j_gene: TRBJ1-1
d_gene: NA
abundance: NA

CDR3nt: TGTGCCACCAGCGTCGGGACAGGGGGCTTGGGCACAGATACGCAGTATTTT
CDR3aa: CATSVGTGGLGTDTQYF
v_gene: TRBV15
j_gene: TRBJ2-3
d_gene: TRBD1
abundance: NA

CDR3nt: TGCGCCAGCAGGCTAGCGGGAGAGAGCAATGAGCAGTTCTTC
CDR3aa: CASRLAGESNEQFF
v_gene: TRBV10-2
j_gene: TRBJ2-1
d_gene: TRBD2
abundance: NA

CDR3nt: TGTGCCAGCAGCCCCAGCGGCCTAGCGGGAGAAACAGATACGCAGTATTTT
CDR3aa: CASSPSGLAGETDTQYF
v_gene: TRBV7-6
j_gene: TRBJ2-3
d_gene: TRBD2
abundance: few

CDR3nt: TGCGCCAGCAGCCAAGTGGAGACAGATACGCAGTATTTT
CDR3aa: CASSQVETDTQYF
v_gene: TRBV4-1
j_gene: TRBJ2-3
d_gene: NA
abundance: NA

CDR3nt: TGTGCCAGCAGCTTACTAAGGGGGCTCTCCTACAATGAGCAGTTCTTC
CDR3aa: CASSLLRGLSYNEQFF
v_gene: TRBV7-2
j_gene: TRBJ2-1
d_gene: TRBD1
abundance: NA

CDR3nt: TGTGCCAGCAGGCTACCGGGACTAGCGGCAAGTGAGCAGTTCTTC
CDR3aa: CASRLPGLAASEQFF
v_gene: TRBV6-2/TRBV6-3
j_gene: TRBJ2-1
d_gene: TRBD2
abundance: NA

CDR3nt: TGTGCCAGCAGACTAACAGGGCCACCCATGAACACTGAAGCTTTCTTT
CDR3aa: CASRLTGPPMNTEAFF
v_gene: TRBV28
j_gene: TRBJ1-1
d_gene: NA
abundance: NA

CDR3nt: TGTGCCAGCACCTCCGTGGAGGGGGCGAACGAGCAGTACTTC
CDR3aa: CASTSVEGANEQYF
v_gene: TRBV28
j_gene: TRBJ2-7
d_gene: NA
abundance: NA